This passage covers 21 T cell receptor beta chains from one sample sequenced in a study of blood T cell repertoires in COVID-19. Clones were sequenced by immunoSEQ multiplex PCR, and TCRdb holds only the in-frame ones, with some missing. The sample yields around 230,000 clones, around 85% seen once. The sample comprised PBMCs or T cells enriched from blood (not recorded which). The receptors derive from a woman in her 40s with acute COVID-19.

This chain links TRBV7-2 with TRBJ1-5; D unresolved. V was clipped by 1 base and J by 2 bases, with 6 bases between them. The germline gives CDR1 SGHTA, CDR2 FQGNSA. The length of the CDR3 is 14 residues. The CDR3 reads CASSLDSRNQPQHF. CDR3 DNA: TGTGCCAGCAGCTTAGACAGCCGCAATCAGCCCCAGCATTTT.

In its sample, this clone was seen once. CDR3 protein: CASSLDRGGTDTQYF. The CDR3, as DNA: TGTGCCAGCAGCTTAGACAGGGGGGGCACAGATACGCAGTATTTT. The rearrangement uses TRBV11-2 and TRBJ2-3, with a weak D call TRBD1 (7 bases). Trimming pared 0 bases from V and 1 base from J, leaving 8 bases between. The CDR3 length is 15 residues. Germline V gene data show CDR1 as SGHAT and CDR2 as FQNNGV. Based on the CDR3 plus reference TRBV11-2 and TRBJ2-3, the full variable domain is EAGVAQSPRYKIIEKRQSVAFWCNPISGHATLYWYQQILGQGPKLLIQFQNNGVVDDSQLPKDRFSAERLKGVDSTLKIQPAKLEDSAVYLCASSLDRGGTDTQYFGPGTRLTVL.

This clone has only one observation. For the CDR3, the DNA is TGTGCCAGCACCTCCTCCTGGAGCTCGGGTAGTGAGCAGTTCTTC. It translates to CASTSSWSSGSEQFF. J is TRBJ2-1 and V is TRBV27, with D uncertain. Germline lookup yields CDR1 MNHEY and CDR2 SMNVEV (reference sequence). With 7 bases removed from V and 9 bases from J, the gap between germline ends came to 22 bases. CDR3 length: 15 amino acids.

The chain employs TRBV3-1 (or the pseudogene TRBV3-2) and TRBJ1-4; 8 bases line up with TRBD1. CDR3 length: 13 amino acids. Germline V gives CDR1 LGHDT, CDR2 YNNKEL (reference sequence). The V and J ends lost 3 bases and 8 bases, in that order; junction bases with no gene match: 2. CDR3 protein: CASSQDREEKLFF. CDR3 nucleotide sequence: TGTGCCAGCAGCCAGGACAGGGAAGAAAAACTGTTTTTT.

The V call is TRBV5-1, the J call TRBJ1-2; 10 bases line up with TRBD1. The CDR3 is made up of 13 amino acids. CDR1 and CDR2 (germline): SGHRS, YFSETQ. The V gene end was trimmed by 3 bases and the J gene end by 11 bases; junction bases not matched to a gene: 7. Here the CDR3 reads CASSSTGTGVYTF. The CDR3 DNA reads as TGCGCCAGCAGCTCAACCGGGACAGGGGTTTACACCTTC.

V and J are TRBV5-5 and TRBJ1-1, with 8 bases identical to TRBD1. V trimming: 4 bases; J trimming: 4 bases; junction bases outside the gene matches: 6. CDR1 and CDR2 (germline): SGHKS, YYEKEE (reference sequence). CDR3 length: 14 amino acids. For the CDR3, the DNA is TGTGCCAGCAGCATGCAGGGGGCAGTCACTGAAGCTTTCTTT. Amino acids: CASSMQGAVTEAFF.

The V gene is TRBV2, the J gene TRBJ2-7; D possibly corresponds to TRBD1 (6 bases). Deletions cut 3 bases from V and 2 bases from J, with 11 bases between. The CDR3 runs 14 residues. Germline V CDR1 and CDR2: SNHLY, FYNNEI. In nucleotides, the CDR3 is TGTGCCAGCAGTGAGAGACAGGCTACCTACGAGCAGTACTTC. Protein product: CASSERQATYEQYF.

Written as DNA, the CDR3 is TGTGCCAGCAGTGACGCCGGGACAGGGGTTCAAGAGACCCAGTACTTC. Amino acid sequence: CASSDAGTGVQETQYF. The rearrangement uses TRBV2 and TRBJ2-5, with 10 bases aligning to TRBD1. V trimming: 3 bases; J trimming: 2 bases; junction bases outside the gene matches: 6. There are 16 residues in the CDR3. From germline, CDR1 is SNHLY and CDR2 FYNNEI.

This chain links TRBV11-3 with TRBJ2-1; tentatively, D is TRBD1 (7 bases). The V and J ends lost 2 bases and 7 bases respectively, with 15 bases between them. The V gene's germline CDR1 is SGHNT and CDR2 YENEEA. The CDR3 covers 15 residues. CDR3 nucleotides: TGTGCCAGCAGCTTACCTGGACAGGAGGGTAATGAGCAGTTCTTC. It is translated as CASSLPGQEGNEQFF. Supplemented by reference TRBV11-3 and TRBJ2-1, the full variable domain reads EAGVVQSPRYKIIEKKQPVAFWCNPISGHNTLYWYLQNLGQGPELLIRYENEEAVDDSQLPKDRFSAERLKGVDSTLKIQPAELGDSAVYLCASSLPGQEGNEQFFGPGTRLTVL.

This chain links TRBV27 with TRBJ1-6; D possibly corresponds to TRBD1 (6 bases). Trimming cost V 5 bases and J 6 bases, with 14 bases left between them. CDR3 length: 15 residues. The germline V gene encodes CDR1 MNHEY and CDR2 SMNVEV (reference sequence). The CDR3: CASSEIQGVNSPLHF. The CDR3 DNA reads TGTGCCAGCAGTGAAATACAGGGTGTTAATTCACCCCTCCACTTT.

This rearrangement joins TRBV11-2 to TRBJ2-4, with a tentative D call TRBD2 (5 bases). The CDR3 consists of 18 residues. V was clipped by 3 bases and J by 0 bases, with 18 bases between them. Looked up from germline, CDR1 is SGHAT and CDR2 is FQNNGV. The CDR3: CASSFPAEVPGAKNIQYF. CDR3 nucleotide sequence: TGTGCCAGCAGCTTCCCAGCGGAGGTGCCAGGAGCCAAAAACATTCAGTACTTC.

The chain carries TRBV27 and TRBJ2-1; 11 bases align to TRBD2. With 5 bases clipped from V and 4 bases from J, the junction kept 7 bases outside the gene matches. Germline V gene sequence: CDR1 MNHEY, CDR2 SMNVEV (reference sequence). The CDR3 has 16 amino acids. CDR3: CASSPGTSGFYNEQFF. The CDR3 nucleotides are TGTGCCAGCAGTCCGGGGACTAGCGGTTTTTACAATGAGCAGTTCTTC.

This clone was seen only once. The rearrangement uses TRBV19 and TRBJ2-3; D possibly corresponds to TRBD2 (5 bases). The V and J ends lost 4 bases and 2 bases respectively, with 16 bases between them. CDR1 and CDR2 from the germline V gene are LNHDA and SQIVND (reference sequence). The CDR3 has 16 amino acids. This CDR3 is CASSTLVSGNTDTQYF. In DNA, the CDR3 is TGTGCCAGTAGTACCCTTGTATCGGGAAACACAGATACGCAGTATTTT.

Comments on this clone: At one boundary the junction diverges from the germline segment, which might be a read error. The CDR3 nucleotides read TGTGCTAGCAGCCCAGGGACTAGCGGGAGACGGAACACAGATACGCAGTATTTT. Its translation: CASSPGTSGRRNTDTQYF. This chain connects TRBV7-7 to TRBJ2-3; 14 positions agree with TRBD2. CDR3 length equals 18 residues. The germline CDR1 and CDR2 sequences are SSHAT and FNYEAQ (reference sequence).

The J gene is TRBJ2-7, the V gene TRBV11-3, with 7 bases that match TRBD1. Germline loops: CDR1 SGHNT, CDR2 YENEEA. J lost 2 bases, V lost 5 bases, and 3 bases had no gene match. The CDR3 consists of 13 residues. CDR3 in amino acids: CASSLGQTYEQYF. CDR3 bases: TGTGCCAGCAGCCTGGGACAGACCTACGAGCAGTACTTC.

V usage is TRBV19 and J usage is TRBJ2-1; a possible D gene is TRBD1 (6 bases). Germline CDR1 LNHDA, CDR2 SQIVND (reference sequence). V was cut by 3 bases and J by 1 base, with 13 bases left in between. This CDR3 has 16 residues. The CDR3 loop is CASSMIGGLSYNEQFF. CDR3 DNA sequence: TGTGCCAGTAGTATGATTGGGGGCCTATCCTACAATGAGCAGTTCTTC.

The V and J genes are TRBV11-2 and TRBJ2-5; 8 bases line up with TRBD1. CDR1 SGHAT and CDR2 FQNNGV come from the germline V gene. J lost 5 bases, V lost 4 bases, and 6 bases had no gene match. CDR3 length: 14 residues. The CDR3 protein is CASSSDRDRETQYF. In nucleotides, the CDR3 is TGTGCCAGCAGCTCGGACAGGGATCGGGAGACCCAGTACTTC.

The rearrangement joins TRBV18 to TRBJ2-1; no firm D call. V was pared by 6 bases and J by 8 bases, with 23 bases between. CDR1 is KGHSH, CDR2 LQKENI, per germline. This CDR3 is built from 16 residues. The CDR3 sequence: CASSPYSWYRVDEQFF. Written as DNA, the CDR3 is TGTGCCAGCTCCCCCTATAGCTGGTACCGTGTTGATGAGCAGTTCTTC.

The gene calls are TRBV10-2 and TRBJ1-1; D remains ambiguous. V was shortened by 9 bases and J by 5 bases, with 10 bases between the two germline ends. Per the germline V gene, CDR1 is WSHSY and CDR2 is SAAADI. CDR3 size: 11 residues. CDR3 nucleotides: TGCGCCAGTTCCGGAGTGACTGAAGCTTTCTTT. Its translation: CASSGVTEAFF.

There are a few counts of this clone. The chain is built from TRBV29-1 and TRBJ1-1; TRBD1 might be the D (6 bases). V was shortened by 5 bases and J by 1 base, with 17 bases between the two germline ends. This CDR3 is 15 amino acids long. In germline, CDR1 is SQVTM, CDR2 ANQGSEA. CDR3 nucleotide sequence: TGCAGCGTTTTGGGGACACCGATTAGGAACACTGAAGCTTTCTTT. Protein sequence: CSVLGTPIRNTEAFF.

The J gene is TRBJ1-5, the V gene TRBV19; a weak D match, TRBD1 (5 bases). The CDR3 sequence is 17 residues long. The V end was cut by 3 bases, the J end by 2 bases, with 17 bases between. Germline V gene sequence: CDR1 LNHDA, CDR2 SQIVND (reference sequence). The CDR3 reads CASSILDKAPGNQPQHF. CDR3 nucleotide sequence: TGTGCCAGTAGTATCCTGGACAAGGCCCCCGGCAATCAGCCCCAGCATTTT.